These T cell receptor beta chains were read from a single sample in a study of blood T cell repertoires in COVID-19. Sequenced by immunoSEQ multiplex PCR; TCRdb stores in-frame clones only, minus some. The sample consists of roughly 670,000 clones, about 87% of them appearing once. Sequenced sample: peripheral blood. Every receptor here comes from a young woman with acute or convalescent COVID-19. Each CDR3 is given with its conserved first and last residue. The D gene is left open where the match is weak.

cdr3_aa j_call d_call v_call
CASKAPGESSYNSPLHF TRBJ1-6 - TRBV5-1
CASSLVSLLPRTGNEKLFF TRBJ1-4 TRBD1 TRBV7-8
CASSRGDGTGELFF TRBJ2-2 - TRBV6-4
CASERMAYEQYF TRBJ2-7 - TRBV2
CASSPGLAGPPTDTQYF TRBJ2-3 TRBD2 TRBV3-1/TRBV3-2
CATSDPTGRTDTQYF TRBJ2-3 TRBD2 TRBV24-1
CAWSQGLSQPQHF TRBJ1-5 - TRBV30
CASSLLQYTDTQYF TRBJ2-3 - TRBV5-1
CASSLGGGETQYF TRBJ2-5 TRBD2 TRBV5-1
CASSVLRDNEQFF TRBJ2-1 - TRBV9
CASSQGISYEQYF TRBJ2-7 - TRBV4-1
CASSLTGKTEAFF TRBJ1-1 TRBD1 TRBV3-1/TRBV3-2
CASSYSSAQPQHF TRBJ1-5 - TRBV6-6